Below are 29 T cell receptor beta chains sequenced from a single sample in a study of blood T cell repertoires in COVID-19. Sequencing was performed with immunoSEQ multiplex PCR; in TCRdb, only in-frame clones are kept and a portion is missing. Here the sample spans some 120,000 clones, roughly 79% being singletons. Sequenced input: peripheral blood. Receptor source: a man in his 70s with active or convalescent COVID-19.

The chain employs TRBV19 and TRBJ1-4, with 9 nucleotides matching TRBD1. Germline lookup yields CDR1 LNHDA and CDR2 SQIVND (reference sequence). The V segment lost 7 bases and the J segment 4 bases; nucleotides outside the gene matches: 7. This CDR3 region has 15 residues. The CDR3: CASTPGQGFNEKLFF. Written as DNA, the CDR3 is TGTGCCAGTACTCCTGGACAGGGGTTTAATGAAAAACTGTTTTTT.

V and J are TRBV9 and TRBJ1-2; TRBD1 is a possible D gene (5 bases). Germline lookup yields CDR1 SGDLS and CDR2 YYNGEE. The CDR3 has 15 residues. V shed 0 bases and J shed 1 base, with 10 bases lying between them. The CDR3 DNA follows: TGTGCCAGCAGCGTAGGCGGGGGGAATAACTATGGCTACACCTTC. Translated: CASSVGGGNNYGYTF.

The rearrangement links TRBV7-2 to TRBJ2-1; 7 bases are shared with TRBD2. CDR3 length: 14 amino acids. The V and J ends lost 2 bases and 8 bases, in that order; junction bases with no gene match: 6. The V gene's germline CDR1 is SGHTA and CDR2 FQGNSA. The CDR3 coding sequence is TGTGCCAGCAGCTTACAGCGGGGTTACTATGAGCAGTTCTTC. It is translated as CASSLQRGYYEQFF.

The chain couples TRBV7-2 to TRBJ2-3; 8 bases match TRBD2. The CDR3 covers 14 residues. CDR1 is SGHTA and CDR2 is FQGNSA in the germline V gene. Trimming removed 4 bases from V and 8 bases from J; junction bases left unmatched: 8. The DNA for the CDR3 is TGTGCCAGCAGCTCCGTTACGGGAGGGTTTACGCAGTATTTT. Translating gives CASSSVTGGFTQYF.

The chain combines TRBV11-2 with TRBJ1-1; 10 nucleotides match TRBD1. CDR1 and CDR2 (germline): SGHAT, FQNNGV. V gave up 4 bases and J gave up 5 bases; unmatched junction bases: 4. The CDR3 spans 14 residues. The CDR3 coding sequence is TGTGCCAGCAGCTCGACAGGGGGCCGAACTGAAGCTTTCTTT. It specifies CASSSTGGRTEAFF. Using reference TRBV11-2 and TRBJ1-1 for the parts outside the CDR3, the full variable domain is EAGVAQSPRYKIIEKRQSVAFWCNPISGHATLYWYQQILGQGPKLLIQFQNNGVVDDSQLPKDRFSAERLKGVDSTLKIQPAKLEDSAVYLCASSSTGGRTEAFFGQGTRLTVV.

This sequence joins TRBV5-1 and TRBJ2-7, with a tentative D call TRBD1 (6 bases). Germline lookup yields CDR1 SGHRS and CDR2 YFSETQ. The CDR3 consists of 15 residues. Trimming removed 4 bases at V and 0 bases at J, with 14 bases between. Here the CDR3 DNA reads TGCGCCAGCAGCCCCTGGGGGACAAGCTCCTACGAGCAGTACTTC. This sequence encodes CASSPWGTSSYEQYF. Full variable domain (rest looked up from reference TRBV5-1 and TRBJ2-7): KAGVTQTPRYLIKTRGQQVTLSCSPISGHRSVSWYQQTPGQGLQFLFEYFSETQRNKGNFPGRFSGRQFSNSRSEMNVSTLELGDSALYLCASSPWGTSSYEQYFGPGTRLTVT.

The J gene is TRBJ2-1, the V gene TRBV11-3, with TRBD2 identical over 11 bases. CDR3 length equals 19 residues. Trimming cost V 1 base and J 8 bases; bases outside gene matches: 16. CDR1 SGHNT and CDR2 YENEEA come from the germline V gene. CDR3 sequence reads: CASSLAWRTSGSYVDEQFF. As DNA, the CDR3 is TGTGCCAGCAGCTTAGCGTGGAGGACTAGCGGGTCCTATGTTGATGAGCAGTTCTTC.

The chain joins TRBV19 to TRBJ1-3; 9 nucleotides align to TRBD1. This CDR3 is 15 amino acids long. Germline V gene lookup returns CDR1 LNHDA and CDR2 SQIVND (reference sequence). The V and J ends lost 6 bases and 7 bases, in that order; junction bases with no gene match: 10. The CDR3 here is CASRQTGGSTNTIYF. The DNA of the CDR3 is TGTGCCAGTAGACAGACAGGGGGATCTACTAACACCATATATTTT.

This clone occurred once. This chain links TRBV5-1 with TRBJ2-2; TRBD2 might be the D (6 bases). The germline V gene encodes CDR1 SGHRS and CDR2 YFSETQ. V was cut by 0 bases and J by 6 bases, with 9 bases left in between. This CDR3 has 14 residues. The CDR3 DNA reads TGCGCCAGCAGCTTGGATCCGGGGGCCGGGGAGCTGTTTTTT. Translated, it gives CASSLDPGAGELFF.

The genes are TRBV9 and TRBJ1-2, with TRBD1 identical over 9 bases. The CDR3 contains 15 residues. Germline lookup yields CDR1 SGDLS and CDR2 YYNGEE. J gave up 6 bases and V 3 bases, and 9 bases lay outside the gene matches. CDR3 DNA: TGTGCCAGCAGCGCTCAGACCGGGACAGGGAATGGCTACACCTTC. Translating it yields CASSAQTGTGNGYTF.

This rearrangement joins TRBV3-1 (or the pseudogene TRBV3-2) to TRBJ1-4, with TRBD1 as a possible D gene (5 bases). This CDR3 has 14 residues. V lost 0 bases to trimming and J lost 12 bases, with 14 bases between them. CDR1 is LGHDT, CDR2 YNNKEL, per germline (reference sequence). CDR3 coding DNA: TGTGCCAGCAGCCAAGAAGGGGAGGGAAGTCAACTGTTTTTT. This gives the protein CASSQEGEGSQLFF.

This clone was detected a few times. The chain combines TRBV29-1 with TRBJ1-2; tentative D call: TRBD1 (5 bases). Germline-derived CDR1 and CDR2 are SQVTM and ANQGSEA. The CDR3 runs 11 residues. Trimming left V 6 bases short and J 7 bases short, with 12 bases between. The CDR3 loop is CSVRVFGGYTF. Written as DNA, the CDR3 is TGCAGCGTCAGGGTTTTCGGTGGCTACACCTTC.

The chain carries TRBV3-1 (or the pseudogene TRBV3-2) and TRBJ1-1; weak D call: TRBD1 (5 bases). CDR1 LGHDT and CDR2 YNNKEL come from the germline V gene (reference sequence). The V end lost 0 bases, the J end lost 3 bases, and 20 bases lay between the germline ends. The CDR3 contains 18 residues. This chain's CDR3 is CASSQDLRGVGPHTEAFF. In DNA form, the CDR3 reads TGTGCCAGCAGCCAAGATCTGCGGGGGGTGGGCCCGCACACTGAAGCTTTCTTT.

The rearrangement joins TRBV19 to TRBJ1-5, with D unclear. Germline assignment: CDR1 LNHDA and CDR2 SQIVND (reference sequence). This CDR3 spans 13 amino acids. V was trimmed by 4 bases and J by 7 bases, leaving 11 bases between them. The CDR3 region is CASSKDREQPQHF. The CDR3 coding sequence is TGTGCCAGTAGTAAAGATCGGGAACAGCCCCAGCATTTT.

The V gene is TRBV5-1, the J gene TRBJ2-5; TRBD2 might be the D (5 bases). This CDR3 is built from 14 residues. V dropped 0 bases and J dropped 2 bases, with 8 bases sitting between them. Germline lookup yields CDR1 SGHRS and CDR2 YFSETQ. Here the CDR3 DNA reads TGCGCCAGCAGCTTGGAGGACTTACAAGAGACCCAGTACTTC. Its protein product is CASSLEDLQETQYF.

This clone was found once. The junction differs from germline at one of its ends, possibly a read error. V is TRBV11-3 and J is TRBJ1-4; D possibly corresponds to TRBD1 (5 bases). Germline CDR1 and CDR2: SGHNT and YENEEA. The CDR3 length is 14 residues. The CDR3 coding sequence is TGTACCAGCAGGCCTGGGGCAGGAAGTGAAAAACTGTTTTTT. As protein: CTSRPGAGSEKLFF.

The chain carries TRBV4-1 and TRBJ1-5; D is uncertain. This CDR3 has 14 amino acids. Trimming stripped 4 bases from V and 3 bases from J, with 10 bases between. The germline V gene has CDR1 MGHRA and CDR2 YSYEKL. The CDR3 region is CASSRTGNNQPQHF. CDR3 bases: TGCGCCAGCAGCCGGACTGGAAACAATCAGCCCCAGCATTTT.

To note about this clone: Within the sample, other DNA sequences also encode this same CDR3. The chain employs TRBV10-3 and TRBJ1-1, with 10 bases fitting TRBD1. CDR3 length: 14 amino acids. Trimming removed 6 bases from V and 2 bases from J; junction bases left unmatched: 3. Germline CDR1 reads ENHRY; CDR2 reads SYGVKD. CDR3 sequence (DNA): TGTGCCATCAGGGGGGACAGGGGTAACACTGAAGCTTTCTTT. Protein product: CAIRGDRGNTEAFF.

The rearrangement links TRBV27 to TRBJ1-2; 7 positions agree with TRBD1. Germline-derived CDR1 and CDR2 are MNHEY and SMNVEV (reference sequence). J was trimmed by 3 bases and V by 5 bases; bases with no gene match: 3. CDR3 length: 13 residues. The chain's CDR3 is CASSPRGDYGYTF. In DNA, the CDR3 is TGTGCCAGCAGTCCCAGGGGGGACTATGGCTACACCTTC.

This clone has just a few counts. V usage is TRBV4-2 and J usage is TRBJ1-2; 8 bases map to TRBD1. The CDR3 loop spans 15 amino acids. Germline CDR1 reads LGHNA; CDR2 reads YNFKEQ. After removal of 1 base from V and 7 bases from J, the junction contained 8 bases not matched to a gene. The CDR3 sequence is CASSQGTGIISGYTF. CDR3 in DNA: TGTGCCAGCAGCCAAGGGACAGGGATAATTTCTGGCTACACCTTC.

This clone showed up just once. V gene TRBV5-1 combines with J gene TRBJ2-1; 8 nucleotides agree with TRBD2. Losses at the gene ends were 0 bases for V and 6 bases for J; bases not matched to a gene: 5. Germline CDR1 and CDR2: SGHRS and YFSETQ. There are 15 residues in the CDR3. The chain's CDR3 is CASSLALAGSNEQFF. Written as DNA, the CDR3 is TGCGCCAGCAGCTTGGCCCTAGCGGGCAGCAATGAGCAGTTCTTC. The full variable domain, its missing parts supplied by reference TRBV5-1 and TRBJ2-1, is KAGVTQTPRYLIKTRGQQVTLSCSPISGHRSVSWYQQTPGQGLQFLFEYFSETQRNKGNFPGRFSGRQFSNSRSEMNVSTLELGDSALYLCASSLALAGSNEQFFGPGTRLTVL.

V gene TRBV3-1 (or the pseudogene TRBV3-2) combines with J gene TRBJ2-2, with 9 bases fitting TRBD1. CDR1 and CDR2 (germline): LGHDT, YNNKEL (reference sequence). The CDR3 is 15 residues long. The junction had 1 base not matched to a gene; V was cut back by 5 bases and J by 0 bases. The CDR3 DNA reads TGTGCCAGCAGCGGGACAGGGACGAACACCGGGGAGCTGTTTTTT. It yields the protein CASSGTGTNTGELFF.

The J gene is TRBJ1-2, the V gene TRBV12-3 or TRBV12-4; the D gene is possibly TRBD1 (6 bases). This CDR3 has 13 residues. V lost 6 bases and J lost 4, with 12 bases in between. In DNA form, the CDR3 reads TGTGCCAGCAGCTCCCAGGGGATCTATGGCTACACCTTC. Its translation is CASSSQGIYGYTF.

V and J are TRBV11-3 and TRBJ1-5, with D possibly being TRBD1 (6 bases). The CDR3 has 15 amino acids. The V end lost 7 bases, the J end lost 4 bases, and 17 bases lay between the germline ends. Germline V gene sequence: CDR1 SGHNT, CDR2 YENEEA. The CDR3 region has the DNA TGTGCCAGCATCGACCGGGGACAAGGTAATCAGCCCCAGCATTTT. Translation: CASIDRGQGNQPQHF.

The chain has TRBV11-3 and TRBJ2-7; a possible D gene is TRBD1 (5 bases). The CDR3 is made up of 14 amino acids. Germline V CDR1 and CDR2: SGHNT, YENEEA. The V end was cut by 1 base, the J end by 3 bases, with 10 bases between. CDR3 sequence reads: CASSLGVRDYEQYF. The CDR3 nucleotides are TGTGCCAGCAGCTTAGGGGTCAGGGACTACGAGCAGTACTTC.

In this sample, this clone turned up once. The chain is built from TRBV5-6 and TRBJ2-7; D is perhaps TRBD2 (5 bases). The CDR3 sequence is 14 residues long. The V gene's germline CDR1 is SGHDT and CDR2 YYEEEE. V was trimmed by 4 bases and J by 6 bases, leaving 17 bases between them. CDR3 bases: TGTGCCAGCAGCAAAATGGGCGCGCGGGCCGAGCAGTACTTC. As protein: CASSKMGARAEQYF.

This clone was seen a few times. V gene TRBV7-2 combines with J gene TRBJ1-6; 9 nucleotides align to TRBD1. The trim removed 1 base at V and 6 bases at J, leaving 1 base unmatched. Germline assignment: CDR1 SGHTA and CDR2 FQGNSA. The CDR3 consists of 15 residues. CDR3 sequence: CASSLDRGPNSPLHF. DNA for the CDR3: TGTGCCAGCAGCTTAGACAGGGGGCCTAATTCACCCCTCCACTTT.

The genes are TRBV6-4 and TRBJ1-1; D is perhaps TRBD1 (6 bases). The CDR3 totals 14 residues. Looked up from germline, CDR1 is MRHNA and CDR2 is SNTAGT. The V gene lost 4 bases and the J gene lost 3 bases, with 12 bases spanning the gap. This chain's CDR3 is CASSAQGRDTEAFF. The CDR3 bases are TGTGCCAGCAGTGCCCAGGGGCGAGACACTGAAGCTTTCTTT.

The gene calls are TRBV5-6 and TRBJ2-3; the match to TRBD1 covers 9 bases. Unmatched junction bases numbered 6, after V lost 1 base and J lost 3 bases. The CDR3 runs to 16 residues. The germline V gene encodes CDR1 SGHDT and CDR2 YYEEEE. This chain's CDR3 is CASSLFGQGKTDTQYF. The DNA of the CDR3 is TGTGCCAGCAGCTTGTTTGGACAGGGGAAGACAGATACGCAGTATTTT.